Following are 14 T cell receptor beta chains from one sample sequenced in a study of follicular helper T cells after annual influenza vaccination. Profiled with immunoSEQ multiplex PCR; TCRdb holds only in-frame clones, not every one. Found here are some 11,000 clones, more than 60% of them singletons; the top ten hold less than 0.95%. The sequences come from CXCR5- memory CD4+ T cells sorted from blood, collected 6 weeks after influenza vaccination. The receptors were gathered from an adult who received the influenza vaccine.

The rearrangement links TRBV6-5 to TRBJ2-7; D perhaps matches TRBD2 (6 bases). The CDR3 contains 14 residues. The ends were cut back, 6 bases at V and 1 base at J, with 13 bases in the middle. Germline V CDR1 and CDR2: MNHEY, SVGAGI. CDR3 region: CASSQAGRSYEQYF. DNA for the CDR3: TGTGCCAGCAGCCAGGCGGGGAGGTCCTACGAGCAGTACTTC.

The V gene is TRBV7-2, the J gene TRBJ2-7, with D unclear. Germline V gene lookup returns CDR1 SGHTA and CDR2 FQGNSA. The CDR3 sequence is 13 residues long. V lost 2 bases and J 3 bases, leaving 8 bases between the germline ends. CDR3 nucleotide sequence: TGTGCCAGCAGCTTAATGATAGGCTACGAGCAGTACTTC. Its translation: CASSLMIGYEQYF. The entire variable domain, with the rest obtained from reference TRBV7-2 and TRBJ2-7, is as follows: GAGVSQSPSNKVTEKGKDVELRCDPISGHTALYWYRQSLGQGLEFLIYFQGNSAPDKSGLPSDRFSAERTGGSVSTLTIQRTQQEDSAVYLCASSLMIGYEQYFGPGTRLTVT.

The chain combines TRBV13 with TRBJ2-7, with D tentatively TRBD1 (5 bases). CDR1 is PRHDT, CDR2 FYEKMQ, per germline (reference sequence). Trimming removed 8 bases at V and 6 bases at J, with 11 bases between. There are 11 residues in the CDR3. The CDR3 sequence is CASQGVGEQYF. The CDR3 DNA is TGTGCCAGCCAGGGTGTGGGCGAGCAGTACTTC.

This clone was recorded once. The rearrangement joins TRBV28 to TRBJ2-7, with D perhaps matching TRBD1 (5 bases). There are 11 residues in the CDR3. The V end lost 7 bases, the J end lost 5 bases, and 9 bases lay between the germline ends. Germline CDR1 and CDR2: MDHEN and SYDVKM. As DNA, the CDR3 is TGTGCCAGCATGCAGGGCCACGAGCAGTACTTC. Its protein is CASMQGHEQYF.

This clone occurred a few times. The CDR3 sequence: CASSPPGVSSSYEQYF. The CDR3 DNA reads as TGTGCCAGCAGCCCCCCGGGGGTCTCAAGCTCCTACGAGCAGTACTTC. V is TRBV11-3 and J is TRBJ2-7, with D perhaps TRBD2 (6 bases). Trimming stripped 5 bases from V and 0 bases from J, with 17 bases between. Germline V gives CDR1 SGHNT, CDR2 YENEEA. The CDR3 runs 16 residues.

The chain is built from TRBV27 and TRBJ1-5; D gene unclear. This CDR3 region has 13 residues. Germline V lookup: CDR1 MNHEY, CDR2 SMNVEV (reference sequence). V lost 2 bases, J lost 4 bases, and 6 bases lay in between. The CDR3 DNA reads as TGTGCCAGCAGTTTAGGGTATAATCAGCCCCAGCATTTT. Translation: CASSLGYNQPQHF.

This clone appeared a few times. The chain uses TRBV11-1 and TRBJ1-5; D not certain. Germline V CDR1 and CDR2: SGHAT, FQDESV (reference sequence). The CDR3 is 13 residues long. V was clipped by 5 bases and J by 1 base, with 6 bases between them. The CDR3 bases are TGTGCCAGCAGCCTATGGAGCAATCAGCCCCAGCATTTT. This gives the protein CASSLWSNQPQHF.

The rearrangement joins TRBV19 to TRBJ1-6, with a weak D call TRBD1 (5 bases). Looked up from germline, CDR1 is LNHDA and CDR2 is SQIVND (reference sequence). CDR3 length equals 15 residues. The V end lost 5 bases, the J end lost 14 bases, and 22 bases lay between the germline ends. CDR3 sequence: CASSGAGPTGKTLHF. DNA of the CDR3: TGTGCCAGTAGTGGGGCCGGGCCAACCGGGAAGACCCTCCACTTT.

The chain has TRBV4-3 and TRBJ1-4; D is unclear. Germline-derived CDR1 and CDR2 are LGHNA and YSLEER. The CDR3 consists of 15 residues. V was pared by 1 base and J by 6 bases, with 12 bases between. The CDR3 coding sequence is TGCGCCAGCAGCCAAGGGTCCCTTGGGGATGAAAAACTGTTTTTT. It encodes CASSQGSLGDEKLFF.

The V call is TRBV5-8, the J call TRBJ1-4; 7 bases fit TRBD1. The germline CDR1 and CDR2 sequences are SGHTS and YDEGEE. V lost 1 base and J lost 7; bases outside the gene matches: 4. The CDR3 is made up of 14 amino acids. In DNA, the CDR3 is TGTGCCAGCAGCTTGAGGCAGGGGGGTGAAAAACTGTTTTTT. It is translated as CASSLRQGGEKLFF.

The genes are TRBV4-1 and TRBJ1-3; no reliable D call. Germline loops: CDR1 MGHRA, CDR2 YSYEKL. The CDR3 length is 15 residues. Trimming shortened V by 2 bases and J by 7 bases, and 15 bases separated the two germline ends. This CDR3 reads CASSQILVVRNTIYF. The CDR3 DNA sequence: TGCGCCAGCAGCCAAATATTGGTGGTTAGGAACACCATATATTTT.

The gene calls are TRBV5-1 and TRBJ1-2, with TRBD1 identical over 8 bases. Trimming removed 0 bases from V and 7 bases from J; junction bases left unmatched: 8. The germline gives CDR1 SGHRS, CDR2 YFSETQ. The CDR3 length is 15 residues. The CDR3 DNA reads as TGCGCCAGCAGCTTGGTAGGACAGGGCCGGGTTGGCTACACCTTC. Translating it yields CASSLVGQGRVGYTF.

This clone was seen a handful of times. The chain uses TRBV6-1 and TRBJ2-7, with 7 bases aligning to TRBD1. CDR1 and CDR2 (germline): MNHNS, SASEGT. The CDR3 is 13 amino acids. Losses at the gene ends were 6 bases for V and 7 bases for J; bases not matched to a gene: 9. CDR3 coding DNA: TGTGCCAGCAGCTGGGACAGACCAAGGGAGCAGTACTTC. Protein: CASSWDRPREQYF.

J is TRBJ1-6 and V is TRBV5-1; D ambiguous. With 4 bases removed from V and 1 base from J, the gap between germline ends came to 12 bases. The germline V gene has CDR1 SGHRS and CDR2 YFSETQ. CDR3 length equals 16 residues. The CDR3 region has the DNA TGCGCCAGCAGCGCCCTAGGTTGGTCCTATAATTCACCCCTCCACTTT. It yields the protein CASSALGWSYNSPLHF.